This T cell receptor beta chain is from a study of T cells in Graves' hyperthyroidism and ophthalmopathy (dated by TCRdb to the late 2010s). With regard to the full study: Peripheral blood samples were taken at initial diagnosis, before any treatment was given. A discovery cohort of fewer than 110 patients, fewer than 50 with Graves' ophthalmopathy and 55 to 60 with stable Graves' hyperthyroidism, was used to find distinguishing TCR V-J signatures. Prospective prediction of ophthalmopathy was tested in an independent validation cohort consisting of 18 to 20 hyperthyroidism patients and about 17 patients who later progressed to ophthalmopathy. The 100 discovery patients were randomly split 7:3 into training and test sets. Thyroid tissue and blood T-cell repertoires from six Graves' hyperthyroidism patients were also compared in the study. After blood sampling, hyperthyroidism patients were treated with methimazole at a starting dose of 30 mg daily, and ophthalmopathy patients were treated with high-dose intravenous methylprednisolone. TCR Vbeta CDR3 sequencing of 130 to 150 peripheral blood samples (43 ophthalmopathy, 75 hyperthyroidism and around 17 progressor patients) is reported in the paper.

TCR beta CDR3 regions were amplified from RNA transcripts. For the first round of RT-PCR on the TCR CDR3, the HTBI primer set was used together with the Qiagen OneStep RT-PCR kit. Libraries were constructed in a second round of multiplex PCR, after which size selection and purification were carried out. Paired-end sequencing of the libraries was performed with 100 bp reads on an Illumina HiSeq2000. Regarding the original processing steps: Raw data were processed with SOAPnuke, discarding reads with adapters, uncalled bases, mean Phred below 15, or no exact constant-primer or identifier match. COPE v1.2.5 was used to merge high-quality paired reads, and clonotypes were defined as unique nucleotide sequences. MiTCR v1.1 was used to align the clonotypes against IMGT TRBV, TRBD and TRBJ reference segments. Only V-J combinations with frequency above 0.0001, covering roughly 99% of repertoires, were analysed. A TCS score was defined as the ratio between F50 (clonal expansion) and ExV (chaos), using BLOSUM62-based TCRdist between CDR3 peptides within each V-J. Welch's t-statistics and random forest reduced some 510 V-J features to 10 to 15, which were used in a naive Bayes classifier (R e1071). TCRdb trimmed the raw reads at Q25, called clones with MiXCR and kept productive beta chains. Merged by CDR3 protein, the rows form single entries marked with the most common genes and DNA. The V and J calls come from TCRdb's annotation, not from the publication. The sample has under 250,000 distinct CDR3 sequences on record, approximately 24% of them singletons. The leading ten clones occupy 30% to 40% of the sample.

Broad study findings and their caveats: Blood samples also contained most of the expanded thyroid clonotypes (frequency above 0.001), which suggests that blood repertoires may reflect thyroid immune responses. In validation, progression to ophthalmopathy was predicted by the model with 70% to 71% sensitivity and 72.22% specificity, a median of 6.5 months before onset. Sample size was not statistically predetermined, and blinding of investigators to group allocation was not performed. A 13 V-J signature model separated ophthalmopathy from stable hyperthyroidism, with around 88% sensitivity and about 81% specificity in cross-validation and 80%/75% in testing.

This clonotype was observed at least ten times. Which antigen it targets is not known. No per-base quality is available; no much larger clone lies one base away. From the cysteine up to the phenylalanine, the CDR3 has a length of 15 residues. Only the CDR3 DNA stays, 45 bases, in frame from base 1. V loses 0 bases at its end and J loses 2 bases; junction bases beyond the gene matches: 3. Looking up the germline V gene yields CDR1 SGDLS and CDR2 YYNGEE. Moderately to severely active disease, a Clinical Activity Score of at least 3, a NOSPECS grade of at least 4, and a duration under 3 months were present in ophthalmopathy patients. Any patient with an uncontrolled infection, another autoimmune disease, pregnancy or lactation was excluded. Diagnoses relied on clinical symptoms, serum thyroxine and TRAb, thyroid ultrasound and orbital computed tomography. PBMCs were separated from 7.5 to 10 ml of fresh peripheral blood using Ficoll-Paque density gradient centrifugation. Total RNA was extracted using Trizol reagent, and RNA quality was assessed on an Agilent 2100 Bioanalyzer.

Sequencing was performed on blood. The V gene is TRBV9 and the J gene is TRBJ2-7, and 9 bases in between align with TRBD2. The receptor's source is a woman aged 40 to 55 with Graves' ophthalmopathy. At the DNA level, the sequence is TGTGCCAGCAGCGTAGGGACTAGCGATGCCTACGAGCAGTACTTC. Its translation is CASSVGTSDAYEQYF.